This TCR beta chain was captured in a study of cytomegalovirus exposure and HLA in healthy donors. As for the study in general: There were 100 million to 130 million unique TCR beta sequences, drawn from about 180 million T cells, in an earlier analysis.

PCR amplification relied on 60 Vbeta primers (plus 13 Jbeta primers). Sequencing was performed with immunoSEQ multiplex PCR; in TCRdb, only in-frame clones are kept and a portion is missing. Of about 110,000 clones in the sample, about four fifths were seen once. V dropped 5 bases and J dropped 9 bases, with 20 bases sitting between them. There are 15 residues in the CDR3. Germline V gives CDR1 MNHEY, CDR2 SMNVEV (reference sequence). This clone came up once. Its target is unknown. Study-level points and caveats: For most TCR beta V segments, an earlier analysis put the productive rate at about 90% or about 30% of the time. Presence/absence results assume similar sequencing depth per donor, which may not hold.

V gene TRBV27 combines with J gene TRBJ1-5, with D tentatively TRBD1 (6 bases). The sequence came from a man in his thirties or forties in good health and CMV-seronegative. The sequenced material came from PBMCs. The CDR3 nucleotides read TGTGCCAGCAGTCCCCAGACAGGCCCTCAGGGGCCCCAGCATTTT. The encoded protein is CASSPQTGPQGPQHF.